Listed below are T cell receptor beta chains from one sample, sequenced in a study of blood T cell repertoires in COVID-19. TCRdb keeps only in-frame clones here, not all; method: immunoSEQ multiplex PCR. The sample shows about 130,000 clones, 75% to 90% of them seen only once. The sequenced sample consisted of PBMCs or T cells enriched from blood (not recorded which). The receptors come from a woman in her 50s who had recovered from COVID-19. Each CDR3 is given with its conserved first and last residue. The D gene is left open where the match is weak. A clone size is listed for some rows: how often the clone was seen (once, few, many), or a class if it is expanded.

j_call | clone_size | d_call | v_call | cdr3_nt | cdr3_aa
TRBJ1-1 | . | . | TRBV5-1 | TGCGCCAGCAGCGGAAGGGGCACTGAAGCTTTCTTT | CASSGRGTEAFF
TRBJ2-3 | . | . | TRBV5-1 | TGCGCCAGCAGCTCCTACCCTCGAGACACAGATACGCAGTATTTT | CASSSYPRDTDTQYF
TRBJ2-2 | . | . | TRBV9 | TGTGCCAGCAGCGTAGGGCGGGCCAACACCGGGGAGCTGTTTTTT | CASSVGRANTGELFF
TRBJ2-7 | . | . | TRBV5-1 | TGCGCCAGCAGCTTAAGGCAGGGGAGCTACGAGCAGTACTTC | CASSLRQGSYEQYF
TRBJ1-2 | few | . | TRBV29-1 | TGCAGCGCCCTTGGGGCGGATGGCTACACCTTC | CSALGADGYTF
TRBJ2-4 | . | TRBD2 | TRBV5-4 | TGTGCCAGCAGGCCGGGACTAGCGGGGGGGCCGGGGATTCAGTACTTC | CASRPGLAGGPGIQYF
TRBJ1-1 | . | . | TRBV10-3 | TGTGCCATCAGTCGGCAGGGCCAGAACACTGAAGCTTTCTTT | CAISRQGQNTEAFF
TRBJ2-4 | few | . | TRBV14 | TGTGCCAGCAGCCAAGACAGAAACATTCAGTACTTC | CASSQDRNIQYF
TRBJ2-2 | . | TRBD2 | TRBV7-9 | TGTGCCAGCAGCTTACGGATAGCGGGGGGCTCCAACACCGGGGAGCTGTTTTTT | CASSLRIAGGSNTGELFF
TRBJ1-2 | once | . | TRBV3-1/TRBV3-2 | TGTGCCAGCAGCCCCCTGACAAGATGGGTCTATGGCTACACCTTC | CASSPLTRWVYGYTF
TRBJ1-4 | . | . | TRBV7-2 | TGTGCCAGCAGCTTAGCGGACTATAATGAAAAACTGTTTTTT | CASSLADYNEKLFF
TRBJ2-3 | . | . | TRBV19 | TGTGCCAGTAGTACTCCCCCGGGGGCGCAGTATTTT | CASSTPPGAQYF
TRBJ2-3 | . | . | TRBV19 | TGTGCCAGTGGAAATGGTCCGGGGTCGTCCACAGATACGCAGTATTTT | CASGNGPGSSTDTQYF
TRBJ1-5 | . | . | TRBV19 | TGTGCCAGTAGTAAACAGGCGGATAGCAATCAGCCCCAGCATTTT | CASSKQADSNQPQHF
TRBJ1-5 | . | TRBD1 | TRBV6-2/TRBV6-3 | TGTGCCAGCAGTAACCACCGGACAGGGGGGAATCAGCCCCAGCATTTT | CASSNHRTGGNQPQHF
TRBJ2-2 | once | . | TRBV12-3/TRBV12-4 | TGTGCCAGCAGTTCAGGGCGCACCGGGGAGCTGTTTTTT | CASSSGRTGELFF
TRBJ2-1 | once | . | TRBV19 | TGTGCCAGTAGCAAGGGGTCCTACAATGAGCAGTTCTTC | CASSKGSYNEQFF
TRBJ1-1 | . | TRBD1 | TRBV28 | TGTGCCAGCAGCTTAAACAGGGGGGAAGCTTTCTTT | CASSLNRGEAFF
TRBJ1-3 | . | . | TRBV6-6 | TGTGCCAGCACTACAGGTTCTGGAAACACCATATATTTT | CASTTGSGNTIYF
TRBJ1-1 | . | . | TRBV7-2 | TGTGCCAGCAGCTTAAGGGACACCCCTGAAGCTTTCTTT | CASSLRDTPEAFF
TRBJ2-7 | . | TRBD2 | TRBV7-2 | TGTGCCAGCAGCTTAATGGCGGGGGGAGCCTACGAGCAGTACTTC | CASSLMAGGAYEQYF
TRBJ1-1 | . | . | TRBV29-1 | TGCAGCGGTACCAGAGGTCCCGGAGACACTGAAGCTTTCTTT | CSGTRGPGDTEAFF
TRBJ2-3 | . | . | TRBV19 | TGTGCCAGTGAGCCTTCAGGGGACCGGGGTACGCAGTATTTT | CASEPSGDRGTQYF
TRBJ1-5 | . | . | TRBV10-2 | TGCGCCAGCAGTGAGATCCAATCGGTTCAGCCCCAGCATTTT | CASSEIQSVQPQHF
TRBJ2-6 | . | TRBD1 | TRBV11-3 | TGTGCCAGCAGCCCTGGACAGGGTATCCTAGGTGGGGCCAACGTCCTGACTTTC | CASSPGQGILGGANVLTF
TRBJ1-5 | once | . | TRBV30 | TGTGCCTGGAGCCCCCCGGCAGGGTCCCAGCCCCAGCATTTT | CAWSPPAGSQPQHF
TRBJ2-7 | . | TRBD1 | TRBV7-2 | TGTGCCAGCAGCTCCTCCCTACAGGGGAGTTCTCCCTACGAGCAGTACTTC | CASSSSLQGSSPYEQYF
TRBJ1-1 | . | . | TRBV18 | TGTGCCAGCTCACCGATCGAGGGGAACACTGAAGCTTTCTTT | CASSPIEGNTEAFF
TRBJ1-4 | . | . | TRBV7-9 | TGTGCCAGCAGCCTTAGAGGAGACGGTGAAAAACTGTTTTTT | CASSLRGDGEKLFF
TRBJ2-7 | . | . | TRBV11-3 | TGTGCCAGCAGCCCGGGTCCCTACGAGCAGTACTTC | CASSPGPYEQYF
TRBJ2-2 | . | . | TRBV5-1 | TGCGCCAGCAGCCCCCCCGGTGGGGAGCTGTTTTTT | CASSPPGGELFF
TRBJ1-4 | . | . | TRBV11-2 | TGTGCCAGCAGCTTAGCAGTCGAGGCGAGGGAGGAAAAACTGTTTTTT | CASSLAVEAREEKLFF
TRBJ2-3 | once | . | TRBV29-1 | TGCAGCGTCGTCCGGAGTGCGGATACGCAGTATTTT | CSVVRSADTQYF
TRBJ2-7 | . | TRBD2 | TRBV18 | TGTGCCAGTTCACAGCGGGGGGACTACGAGCAGTACTTC | CASSQRGDYEQYF
TRBJ2-3 | . | TRBD2 | TRBV3-1/TRBV3-2 | TGTGCCAGCAGCCAGACACAACCGGGACTAGCGGGCAGCACAGATACGCAGTATTTT | CASSQTQPGLAGSTDTQYF
TRBJ2-7 | . | TRBD1 | TRBV7-8 | TGTGCCAGCAGCTTAGTTAATCGACAGGGGTGGACCGAGCAGTACTTC | CASSLVNRQGWTEQYF